This T cell receptor (beta chain) derives from a study of blood T cell repertoires in COVID-19. Study-wide context: From the United States, Italy and Spain came samples of acute and convalescent COVID-19.

Germline-derived CDR1 and CDR2 are MNHNS and SASEGT. The CDR3 sequence is 15 residues long. The V and J ends lost 1 base and 5 bases respectively, with 14 bases between them. Per the study methods: Estimation of nucleated cell counts was performed using reference gene primer amplification. Method: immunoSEQ multiplex PCR; TCRdb's copy keeps in-frame clones and lacks some. V, J and clone size are those of that table, while D and trimming were read from the DNA. The data show over 70,000 clones, approximately 86% seen once. The sequenced material came from peripheral blood. The chain carries TRBV6-1 and TRBJ1-1; D is ambiguous. This receptor was identified in a human donor in a cohort sampled during active COVID-19. The CDR3 region is CASSEGSGVRTEAFF. CDR3 bases: TGTGCCAGCAGTGAAGGTTCCGGGGTTCGTACTGAAGCTTTCTTT.